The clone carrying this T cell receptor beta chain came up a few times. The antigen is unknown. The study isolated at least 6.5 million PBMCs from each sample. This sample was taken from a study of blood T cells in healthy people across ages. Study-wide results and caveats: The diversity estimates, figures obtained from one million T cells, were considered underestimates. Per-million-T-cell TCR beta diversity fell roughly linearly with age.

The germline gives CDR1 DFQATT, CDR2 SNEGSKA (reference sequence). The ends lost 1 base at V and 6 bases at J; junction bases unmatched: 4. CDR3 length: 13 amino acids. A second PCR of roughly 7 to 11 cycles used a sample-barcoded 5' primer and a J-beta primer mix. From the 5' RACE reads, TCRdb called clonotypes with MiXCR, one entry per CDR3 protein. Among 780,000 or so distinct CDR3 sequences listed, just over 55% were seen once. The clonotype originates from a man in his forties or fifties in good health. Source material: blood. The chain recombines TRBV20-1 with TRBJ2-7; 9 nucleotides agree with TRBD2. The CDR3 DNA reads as TGCAGTGCTAGAGGCGGGAGGGTTCTCGAGCAGTACTTC. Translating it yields CSARGGRVLEQYF.